The clone carrying this TCR beta chain was counted many times. What it binds is not known. Germline V lookup: CDR1 PRHDT, CDR2 FYEKMQ (reference sequence). Trimming pared 0 bases from V and 3 bases from J, leaving 15 bases between. This CDR3 is 16 amino acids long. These data originate in a study of identical twins. Overall study results and limits: Cord blood beta clonotypes that were abundant carried fewer insertions, and memory repertoires showed no such trend. Findings depended on cross-sectional statistics rather than tracking the same donors.

The cDNA had a unique molecular identifier and a template-switch universal primer site. TCRdb used MiXCR to reprocess the 5' RACE reads, holding one entry per CDR3 protein. The sample lists 300,000 to 400,000 distinct CDR3 sequences, roughly an eighth occurring once. This sample also appeared in a second study, on yellow fever vaccine responses in identical twins. That paper states: Twins' vaccine T cell responses reportedly seemed partly convergent and partly personalized.

The source of this sequence is a woman aged 18-29 years in good health. This rearrangement joins TRBV13 to TRBJ2-7; weak D call: TRBD1 (6 bases). Sample: CD8+ T cells sorted from blood. The CDR3 DNA reads as TGTGCCAGCAGCTTAGGAGCAATGGGCAGGGGCTACGAGCAGTACTTC. Translated: CASSLGAMGRGYEQYF.